These 20 T cell receptor beta chains share one sample of origin, sequenced in a study of neoadjuvant nivolumab and ipilimumab in lung cancer. Generated by immunoSEQ multiplex PCR, the TCRdb table keeps only in-frame clones and is missing some. The sample shows over 45,000 clones, about 89% of them seen only once. The material was blood, obtained before neoadjuvant nivolumab, alone or with ipilimumab. The receptor set was obtained from an adult with non-small cell lung cancer. Some clones in this sample may be carry-over from other donors' samples.

This chain connects TRBV6-5 to TRBJ2-2; D may be TRBD1 or TRBD2 (6 bases each). The V and J ends lost 10 bases and 8 bases respectively, with 23 bases between them. Germline CDR1 reads MNHEY; CDR2 reads SVGAGI. CDR3 size: 15 residues. Written as DNA, the CDR3 is TGTGCCACCTCGGGGGCAGGTGATTTCGGAGGGGAGCTGTTTTTT. The encoded protein is CATSGAGDFGGELFF.

CDR3 coding DNA: TGTGCCAGCAGCGTCCAGGGTCACAGGGGGCAAGAGACCCAGTACTTC. It is translated as CASSVQGHRGQETQYF. The rearrangement links TRBV9 to TRBJ2-5, with 8 bases aligning to TRBD1. The germline V gene has CDR1 SGDLS and CDR2 YYNGEE. Trimming took 2 bases from V and 2 from J; bases not matched to a gene: 8. The CDR3 sequence is 16 residues long.

This clone was counted once. The genes are TRBV15 and TRBJ2-3, with 8 bases identical to TRBD1. The CDR3 consists of 15 residues. The V gene end was trimmed by 4 bases and the J gene end by 0 bases; junction bases not matched to a gene: 3. CDR1 and CDR2 from the germline V gene are LNHNV and YYDKDF (reference sequence). In DNA, the CDR3 is TGTGCCACCAGCAATTGGACAGGGAGCACAGATACGCAGTATTTT. Its translation: CATSNWTGSTDTQYF.

The chain carries TRBV9 and TRBJ1-4, with 10 bases identical to TRBD1. V lost 3 bases and J lost 4; bases outside the gene matches: 3. This CDR3 spans 15 amino acids. From germline, CDR1 is SGDLS and CDR2 YYNGEE. This CDR3 reads CASSAGTGDNEKLFF. The CDR3 DNA reads as TGTGCCAGCAGCGCCGGGACAGGGGATAATGAAAAACTGTTTTTT.

V gene TRBV30 combines with J gene TRBJ1-1, with 8 bases fitting TRBD1. Germline V gene sequence: CDR1 GTSNPN, CDR2 SVGIG (reference sequence). V shed 3 bases, J shed 0 bases, and the junction held 6 bases outside the gene matches. The CDR3 is 15 amino acids. The CDR3 here is CAWRRQGSMNTEAFF. The CDR3 DNA follows: TGTGCCTGGAGAAGACAGGGGTCGATGAACACTGAAGCTTTCTTT. The full variable domain, rest sourced from reference TRBV30 and TRBJ1-1, is SQTIHQWPATLVQPVGSPLSLECTVEGTSNPNLYWYRQAAGRGLQLLFYSVGIGQISSEVPQNLSASRPQDRQFILSSKKLLLSDSGFYLCAWRRQGSMNTEAFFGQGTRLTVV.

The chain joins TRBV11-2 to TRBJ2-1; no reliable D call. Germline lookup yields CDR1 SGHAT and CDR2 FQNNGV. This CDR3 has 16 amino acids. V was shortened by 4 bases and J by 0 bases, with 13 bases between the two germline ends. The CDR3 spells CASSSYSGASYNEQFF. In DNA, the CDR3 is TGTGCCAGCAGCTCATATAGTGGAGCCTCCTACAATGAGCAGTTCTTC.

This clone was observed a handful of times. The rearrangement uses TRBV7-2 and TRBJ2-5; D unclear. The V gene's germline CDR1 is SGHTA and CDR2 FQGNSA. Trimming removed 5 bases at V and 1 base at J, with 11 bases between. The CDR3 spans 14 residues. CDR3 in amino acids: CASSPPPLQETQYF. CDR3 DNA sequence: TGTGCCAGCAGCCCCCCCCCTCTCCAAGAGACCCAGTACTTC.

A single count supports this clone. The V and J genes are TRBV4-1 and TRBJ2-1; the D gene could be TRBD1 or TRBD2 (5 bases each). The V gene's germline CDR1 is MGHRA and CDR2 YSYEKL. Trimming pared 0 bases from V and 7 bases from J, leaving 16 bases between. This CDR3 spans 16 amino acids. This CDR3 reads CASSQERQSTTNEQFF. For the CDR3, the DNA is TGCGCCAGCAGCCAAGAGAGACAGTCGACTACAAATGAGCAGTTCTTC.

The rearrangement uses TRBV19 and TRBJ2-7; no firm D call. Per germline, CDR1 LNHDA and CDR2 SQIVND (reference sequence). Trimming removed 0 bases from V and 6 bases from J, with 12 bases in between. This CDR3 comprises 14 residues. The CDR3 DNA follows: TGTGCCAGTAGTATAGATCTACAGTCCGGCGAGCAGTACTTC. This codes for CASSIDLQSGEQYF.

The chain is built from TRBV5-1 and TRBJ2-7; 8 bases match TRBD1. V shed 0 bases, J shed 7 bases, and the junction held 9 bases outside the gene matches. The CDR3 is 15 amino acids. Germline lookup yields CDR1 SGHRS and CDR2 YFSETQ. The chain's CDR3 is CASSLEGRGRGEQYF. The CDR3 DNA follows: TGCGCCAGCAGCTTGGAGGGCAGGGGGCGAGGTGAGCAGTACTTC.

V usage is TRBV4-2 and J usage is TRBJ2-3, with 9 bases aligning to TRBD2. There are 15 residues in the CDR3. Losses at the gene ends were 4 bases for V and 8 bases for J; bases not matched to a gene: 10. The germline V gene encodes CDR1 LGHNA and CDR2 YNFKEQ. The CDR3 DNA follows: TGTGCCAGCAGCCCCAGCGGCGGGAGGGCCGGTACGCAGTATTTT. Translation: CASSPSGGRAGTQYF.

The chain couples TRBV11-2 to TRBJ1-2; TRBD1 matches 7 bases. CDR3 length equals 16 residues. The germline V gene has CDR1 SGHAT and CDR2 FQNNGV. V shed 0 bases and J 3 bases; nucleotides not matched to a gene: 7. The CDR3 region is CASSLDYRGSDYGYTF. Written as DNA, the CDR3 is TGTGCCAGCAGCTTAGATTACAGGGGTTCTGACTATGGCTACACCTTC.

The CDR3: CASSSSGPYNEQFF. The CDR3 bases are TGTGCCAGCAGCTCCTCCGGGCCATACAATGAGCAGTTCTTC. The chain links TRBV11-2 to TRBJ2-1; D call uncertain. Germline V CDR1 and CDR2: SGHAT, FQNNGV. There are 14 residues in the CDR3. Between the trimmed V and J ends, which lost 4 bases and 4 bases, there was a span of 11 bases.

The chain carries TRBV30 and TRBJ2-7; TRBD1 aligns across 9 bases. This CDR3 has 13 residues. The junction had 7 bases not matched to a gene; V was cut back by 4 bases and J by 6 bases. The germline V gene has CDR1 GTSNPN and CDR2 SVGIG (reference sequence). CDR3 sequence: CAWKGQGVREQYF. The CDR3 DNA follows: TGTGCCTGGAAGGGACAGGGAGTCCGCGAGCAGTACTTC. The whole variable domain, remainder taken from reference TRBV30 and TRBJ2-7, is SQTIHQWPATLVQPVGSPLSLECTVEGTSNPNLYWYRQAAGRGLQLLFYSVGIGQISSEVPQNLSASRPQDRQFILSSKKLLLSDSGFYLCAWKGQGVREQYFGPGTRLTVT.

This clone was counted a single time. The rearrangement links TRBV6-6 to TRBJ1-1; D is undetermined. The V gene's germline CDR1 is MNHNY and CDR2 SVGAGI (reference sequence). V was clipped by 5 bases and J by 11 bases, with 18 bases between them. This CDR3 has 13 residues. The CDR3 DNA reads as TGTGCCAGCAGTCCCGCGGGGAGGGCGTGGGCTTTCTTT. This sequence encodes CASSPAGRAWAFF.

The chain couples TRBV11-2 to TRBJ1-1; D gene unclear. V was trimmed by 5 bases and J by 1 base, leaving 11 bases between them. This CDR3 is 14 amino acids long. Germline CDR1 is SGHAT and CDR2 is FQNNGV. Here the CDR3 reads CASSIRTGNTEAFF. CDR3 DNA: TGTGCCAGCAGCATTCGGACGGGGAACACTGAAGCTTTCTTT.

V usage is TRBV18 and J usage is TRBJ1-1, with 9 bases that match TRBD1. The CDR3 is 15 residues long. The germline V gene has CDR1 KGHSH and CDR2 LQKENI. V shed 3 bases and J 6 bases; nucleotides not matched to a gene: 8. CDR3: CASSPSGQGISEAFF. CDR3 nucleotide sequence: TGTGCCAGCTCACCCTCGGGACAGGGTATCTCTGAAGCTTTCTTT.

The rearrangement links TRBV7-2 to TRBJ2-5; no definite D call. The CDR3 extends over 14 amino acids. CDR1 and CDR2 (germline): SGHTA, FQGNSA. Deletions cut 1 base from V and 2 bases from J, with 8 bases between. This chain's CDR3 is CASSLDGRQETQYF. The CDR3, as DNA: TGTGCCAGCAGCTTAGACGGGCGACAAGAGACCCAGTACTTC. The variable domain in full, completed from reference TRBV7-2 and TRBJ2-5, reads GAGVSQSPSNKVTEKGKDVELRCDPISGHTALYWYRQSLGQGLEFLIYFQGNSAPDKSGLPSDRFSAERTGGSVSTLTIQRTQQEDSAVYLCASSLDGRQETQYFGPGTRLLVL.

This chain joins TRBV2 and TRBJ1-3; 8 positions agree with TRBD1. The CDR3 runs 14 residues. J gave up 5 bases and V 7 bases, and 7 bases lay outside the gene matches. Germline-derived CDR1 and CDR2 are SNHLY and FYNNEI. The CDR3 sequence is CASTPDRGRNTIYF. The CDR3 region has the DNA TGTGCCAGCACCCCAGACAGGGGAAGAAACACCATATATTTT. The complete variable domain, with remaining parts taken from reference TRBV2 and TRBJ1-3, reads EPEVTQTPSHQVTQMGQEVILRCVPISNHLYFYWYRQILGQKVEFLVSFYNNEISEKSEIFDDQFSVERPDGSNFTLKIRSTKLEDSAMYFCASTPDRGRNTIYFGEGSWLTVV.

The chain uses TRBV25-1 and TRBJ2-1; 7 bases match TRBD1. The CDR3 contains 15 residues. The trim removed 6 bases at V and 3 bases at J, leaving 8 bases unmatched. Per germline, CDR1 MGHDK and CDR2 SYGVNS. This chain's CDR3 is CASSRDWDSYNEQFF. The CDR3, as DNA: TGTGCCAGCAGCAGAGATTGGGACAGCTACAATGAGCAGTTCTTC.